The 8 T cell receptor beta chains below were found in one sample sequenced in a study of blood T cell repertoires in COVID-19. Profiling relied on immunoSEQ multiplex PCR, and the TCRdb table lists in-frame clones only, not all of them. The sample holds around 150,000 clones, around nine tenths seen once. What was sequenced was peripheral blood. The receptors were sampled from a man in his fifties or sixties with active or convalescent COVID-19.

The rearrangement links TRBV11-2 to TRBJ2-5; TRBD2 aligns across 7 bases. Per the germline V gene, CDR1 is SGHAT and CDR2 is FQNNGV. The junction had 8 bases not matched to a gene; V was cut back by 3 bases and J by 1 base. CDR3 size: 16 residues. The CDR3 nucleotides read TGTGCCAGCAGCTTTTTCGCGGGAGTGTCCCAAGAGACCCAGTACTTC. Amino acid sequence: CASSFFAGVSQETQYF.

The V and J genes are TRBV28 and TRBJ2-2; TRBD1 matches 8 bases. Trimming at V came to 4 bases and at J to 3 bases, leaving 7 bases not matched to a gene. Germline CDR1 reads MDHEN; CDR2 reads SYDVKM. The CDR3 is 16 amino acids. CDR3 region: CASSSGQGLDTGELFF. The CDR3 DNA is TGTGCCAGCAGTTCCGGACAGGGTTTGGACACCGGGGAGCTGTTTTTT.

The V and J genes are TRBV30 and TRBJ1-6; 7 bases are a match to TRBD1. V was clipped by 3 bases and J by 9 bases; unmatched bases: 8. The CDR3 sequence is 14 residues long. Looked up from germline, CDR1 is GTSNPN and CDR2 is SVGIG (reference sequence). Written as DNA, the CDR3 is TGTGCCTGGAGCGAACAGGGGAGTGGTTCACCCCTCCACTTT. Encoded protein: CAWSEQGSGSPLHF.

As regards this clone: At one boundary the junction diverges from the germline segment, which might be a read error. CDR3 nucleotides: TGTGCCAGCACCTTAAACGGGAGAACTAATGAAAAACTGTTTTTT. It specifies CASTLNGRTNEKLFF. The V gene is TRBV11-2, the J gene TRBJ1-4; D is uncertain. CDR1 and CDR2 from the germline V gene are SGHAT and FQNNGV. The CDR3 covers 15 residues. The entire variable domain, with the rest obtained from reference TRBV11-2 and TRBJ1-4, is as follows: EAGVAQSPRYKIIEKRQSVAFWCNPISGHATLYWYQQILGQGPKLLIQFQNNGVVDDSQLPKDRFSAERLKGVDSTLKIQPAKLEDSAVYLCASTLNGRTNEKLFFGSGTQLSVL.

CDR3 protein: CASSLEAYGEQFF. The CDR3 DNA reads as TGTGCCAGCAGCTTAGAAGCCTATGGTGAGCAGTTCTTC. The chain carries TRBV11-3 and TRBJ2-1; D not resolved. Germline-derived CDR1 and CDR2 are SGHNT and YENEEA. This CDR3 comprises 13 residues. With 0 bases removed from V and 9 bases from J, the gap between germline ends came to 9 bases.

The J gene is TRBJ2-7, the V gene TRBV15, with 9 bases lining up with TRBD1. Germline V CDR1 and CDR2: LNHNV, YYDKDF (reference sequence). Trimming took 2 bases from V and 7 from J; bases not matched to a gene: 9. This CDR3 is 15 amino acids long. CDR3 DNA: TGTGCCACCAGCAGACGCGGGACAGGGAGGGAGGAGCAGTACTTC. This gives the protein CATSRRGTGREEQYF.

This clone was recorded once. This chain uses TRBV7-3 with TRBJ2-2; 7 positions agree with TRBD1. The length of the CDR3 is 16 residues. J was trimmed by 1 base and V by 4 bases; bases with no gene match: 6. From germline, CDR1 is SGHTA and CDR2 FQGTGA. Here the CDR3 DNA reads TGTGCCAGCAGCTATGGTTCAGGGGGGAACACCGGGGAGCTGTTTTTT. Encoded protein: CASSYGSGGNTGELFF.

J is TRBJ2-5 and V is TRBV29-1; 7 bases line up with TRBD2. The CDR3 length is 15 residues. The germline gives CDR1 SQVTM, CDR2 ANQGSEA. Trimming at V came to 6 bases and at J to 5 bases, leaving 15 bases not matched to a gene. The CDR3 here is CSVDLGGLVGETQYF. The CDR3, as DNA: TGCAGCGTGGACCTCGGTGGACTAGTCGGGGAGACCCAGTACTTC.